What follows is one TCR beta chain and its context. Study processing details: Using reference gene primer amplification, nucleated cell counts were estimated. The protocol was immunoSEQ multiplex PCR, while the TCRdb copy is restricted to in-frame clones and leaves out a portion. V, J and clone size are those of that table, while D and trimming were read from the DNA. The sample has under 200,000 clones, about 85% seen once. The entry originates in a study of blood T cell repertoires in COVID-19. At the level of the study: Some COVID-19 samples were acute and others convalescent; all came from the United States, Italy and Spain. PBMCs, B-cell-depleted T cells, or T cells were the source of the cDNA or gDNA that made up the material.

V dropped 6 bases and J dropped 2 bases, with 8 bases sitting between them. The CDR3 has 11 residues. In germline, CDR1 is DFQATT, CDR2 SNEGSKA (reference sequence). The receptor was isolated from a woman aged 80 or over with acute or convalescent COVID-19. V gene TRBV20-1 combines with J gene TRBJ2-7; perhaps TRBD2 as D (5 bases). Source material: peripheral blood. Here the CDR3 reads CSAWRAYEQYF. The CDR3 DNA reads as TGCAGTGCGTGGCGGGCCTACGAGCAGTACTTC.